The 26 T cell receptor beta chains below all came from one sample that was sequenced in a study of technical replicates of blood from several donors. Clones were sequenced by immunoSEQ multiplex PCR, and TCRdb holds only the in-frame ones, with some missing. The sample gives 84,000 or so clones, roughly 94% of which show up once; about 0.25% is in the top ten. The sequenced sample consisted of T cells isolated from PBMCs. These receptors were taken from a human donor in good health.

The chain has TRBV6-5 and TRBJ2-7, with D tentatively TRBD1 (6 bases). Per germline, CDR1 MNHEY and CDR2 SVGAGI. The ends were cut back, 0 bases at V and 3 bases at J, with 15 bases in the middle. The CDR3 is made up of 16 amino acids. CDR3: CASSYSSTGTLYEQYF. CDR3 in DNA: TGTGCCAGCAGTTACTCCTCGACCGGGACACTCTACGAGCAGTACTTC.

The chain uses TRBV4-2 and TRBJ1-1, with D unclear. Germline values: CDR1 LGHNA, CDR2 YNFKEQ. The CDR3 sequence is 13 residues long. V was shortened by 8 bases and J by 7 bases, with 17 bases between the two germline ends. The CDR3 nucleotides read TGTGCCAGCGGGGAGTTTAGAGCCCATGAAGCTTTCTTT. Translated: CASGEFRAHEAFF.

The J gene is TRBJ2-1, the V gene TRBV10-3; 10 bases fit TRBD1. From germline, CDR1 is ENHRY and CDR2 SYGVKD. This CDR3 is 17 amino acids long. With V trimmed by 4 bases and J by 5 bases, 11 bases remained unmatched. In nucleotides, the CDR3 is TGTGCCATCAGTGGGGACCGGGACAGGGGACAGGACAATGAGCAGTTCTTC. This translates into CAISGDRDRGQDNEQFF.

The genes are TRBV28 and TRBJ2-7, with 10 bases fitting TRBD1. Losses at the gene ends were 6 bases for V and 2 bases for J; bases not matched to a gene: 7. The CDR3 has 15 residues. From germline, CDR1 is MDHEN and CDR2 SYDVKM. The CDR3 is CASRGGQGRPYEQYF. The CDR3 DNA reads as TGTGCCAGCAGGGGGGGACAGGGGAGACCCTACGAGCAGTACTTC.

This chain joins TRBV28 and TRBJ1-5; 7 bases map to TRBD1. The CDR3 length is 16 residues. CDR1 and CDR2 (germline): MDHEN, SYDVKM. Trimming removed 4 bases from V and 4 bases from J; junction bases left unmatched: 10. The CDR3 DNA reads TGTGCCAGCAGTTCCCCCGACAGGGACCTGAATCAGCCCCAGCATTTT. This translates into CASSSPDRDLNQPQHF.

The V and J genes are TRBV5-8 and TRBJ2-7, with TRBD1 as a possible D gene (6 bases). The CDR3 extends over 13 amino acids. Trimming cost V 1 base and J 4 bases, with 9 bases left between them. Germline-derived CDR1 and CDR2 are SGHTS and YDEGEE. The CDR3 is CASSLSTGYEQYF. CDR3 nucleotides: TGTGCCAGCAGCTTGTCCACAGGGTACGAGCAGTACTTC.

V is TRBV7-6 and J is TRBJ2-2; D remains unclear. Germline V gives CDR1 SGHVS, CDR2 FNYEAQ. The CDR3 spans 12 residues. Trimming pared 6 bases from V and 2 bases from J, leaving 4 bases between. The CDR3: CASSLNTGELFF. CDR3 sequence (DNA): TGTGCCAGCAGTCTCAACACCGGGGAGCTGTTTTTT. Filled out from reference TRBV7-6 and TRBJ2-2, the complete variable domain reads GAGVSQSPRYKVTKRGQDVALRCDPISGHVSLYWYRQALGQGPEFLTYFNYEAQQDKSGLPNDRFSAERPEGSISTLTIQRTEQRDSAMYRCASSLNTGELFFGEGSRLTVL.

The chain has TRBV7-9 and TRBJ2-1; TRBD2 aligns across 7 bases. Germline V gene data show CDR1 as SEHNR and CDR2 as FQNEAQ (reference sequence). The CDR3 runs 14 residues. V shed 1 base, J shed 7 bases, and the junction held 4 bases outside the gene matches. CDR3 in amino acids: CASSLGGGSNEQFF. CDR3 sequence (DNA): TGTGCCAGCAGCTTAGGGGGAGGGTCAAATGAGCAGTTCTTC.

The chain combines TRBV27 with TRBJ2-2; the D is unclear. This CDR3 contains 14 residues. The germline V gene encodes CDR1 MNHEY and CDR2 SMNVEV (reference sequence). V lost 2 bases and J lost 1, with 5 bases in between. The CDR3, as DNA: TGTGCCAGCAGTTTAATCGGGAACACCGGGGAGCTGTTTTTT. The encoded protein is CASSLIGNTGELFF.

This sequence joins TRBV6-4 and TRBJ2-3; 7 bases map to TRBD2. The germline gives CDR1 MRHNA, CDR2 SNTAGT. CDR3 size: 13 residues. Germline trimming cut 8 bases from V and 4 bases from J; bases unmatched to any gene: 6. The CDR3 DNA is TGTGCCAGCGGGAGGGATCCCGCAGATACGCAGTATTTT. This encodes CASGRDPADTQYF.

The chain is built from TRBV7-2 and TRBJ2-7; 8 bases are a match to TRBD1. V dropped 5 bases and J dropped 6; count of bases not matched to a gene: 9. CDR1 is SGHTA and CDR2 is FQGNSA in the germline V gene. There are 14 residues in the CDR3. The CDR3 sequence is CASSPRQGLGEQYF. The CDR3 DNA reads as TGTGCCAGCAGCCCCCGACAGGGGCTTGGCGAGCAGTACTTC.

The rearrangement joins TRBV27 to TRBJ2-7; TRBD2 matches at 10 bases. The CDR3 loop spans 13 amino acids. Unmatched junction bases numbered 3, after V lost 5 bases and J lost 5 bases. The germline V gene has CDR1 MNHEY and CDR2 SMNVEV (reference sequence). DNA for the CDR3: TGTGCCAGCAGTCCCGGGACTAGCGACGAGCAGTACTTC. Translating gives CASSPGTSDEQYF.

V usage is TRBV6-5 and J usage is TRBJ1-4; TRBD1 matches 8 bases. The V gene's germline CDR1 is MNHEY and CDR2 SVGAGI. The length of the CDR3 is 15 residues. The J segment lost 10 bases and the V segment lost 4 bases, leaving 11 bases of the junction unmatched. The CDR3 DNA sequence: TGTGCCAGCAGTTTTCGTCAGGGGGCGAGGGGAAAACTGTTTTTT. Protein: CASSFRQGARGKLFF.

This chain connects TRBV5-4 to TRBJ1-1; TRBD1 might be the D (5 bases). The CDR3 covers 14 residues. Germline lookup yields CDR1 SGHNT and CDR2 YYREEE (reference sequence). V was trimmed by 4 bases and J by 1 base, leaving 11 bases between them. CDR3 sequence reads: CASSTDTQNTEAFF. CDR3 bases: TGTGCCAGCAGCACGGACACCCAGAACACTGAAGCTTTCTTT.

The V gene is TRBV28, the J gene TRBJ1-2; 9 bases match TRBD1. CDR1 and CDR2 (germline): MDHEN, SYDVKM. The CDR3 is 14 residues long. J gave up 0 bases and V 7 bases, and 3 bases lay outside the gene matches. CDR3: CASTTGGTNYGYTF. The DNA for the CDR3 is TGTGCCAGCACCACAGGGGGCACTAACTATGGCTACACCTTC.

The chain is built from TRBV5-1 and TRBJ2-1; D gene ambiguous. Germline assignment: CDR1 SGHRS and CDR2 YFSETQ. V gave up 2 bases and J gave up 0 bases, with 6 bases separating them. The CDR3 loop spans 14 amino acids. The CDR3 nucleotides are TGCGCCAGCAGCTTCGGTAGCTCCTACAATGAGCAGTTCTTC. Its protein product is CASSFGSSYNEQFF.

The chain couples TRBV28 to TRBJ1-2; 9 positions agree with TRBD1. The germline CDR1 and CDR2 sequences are MDHEN and SYDVKM. The trim removed 3 bases at V and 2 bases at J, leaving 1 base unmatched. The CDR3 contains 14 residues. CDR3: CASSFGQGNYGYTF. CDR3 nucleotide sequence: TGTGCCAGCAGTTTCGGACAGGGGAACTATGGCTACACCTTC.

The chain has TRBV13 and TRBJ2-1; the match to TRBD2 covers 11 bases. V lost 5 bases and J lost 6; bases outside the gene matches: 9. The length of the CDR3 is 16 residues. CDR1 is PRHDT and CDR2 is FYEKMQ in the germline V gene (reference sequence). CDR3 coding DNA: TGTGCCAGCAGCGGTGGGACTAGCGGAGGGGTCAATGAGCAGTTCTTC. It encodes CASSGGTSGGVNEQFF.

The chain joins TRBV6-1 to TRBJ1-1; D gene uncertain. Trimming removed 4 bases at V and 5 bases at J, with 8 bases between. The CDR3 is 12 amino acids. Germline CDR1 reads MNHNS; CDR2 reads SASEGT. The CDR3 loop is CASSGGVTEAFF. In DNA form, the CDR3 reads TGTGCCAGCAGTGGCGGGGTAACTGAAGCTTTCTTT.

This clone came up once. The chain employs TRBV7-9 and TRBJ2-2, with no clear D. The CDR3 runs to 12 residues. Germline assignment: CDR1 SEHNR and CDR2 FQNEAQ (reference sequence). V gave up 5 bases and J gave up 3 bases, with 4 bases separating them. The CDR3 is CASSHYTGELFF. The CDR3 bases are TGTGCCAGCAGCCACTACACCGGGGAGCTGTTTTTT.

The chain links TRBV6-1 to TRBJ2-1; D is ambiguous. V was shortened by 3 bases and J by 0 bases, with 9 bases between the two germline ends. This CDR3 is 15 amino acids long. Germline V gives CDR1 MNHNS, CDR2 SASEGT. This CDR3 is CASSESPSSYNEQFF. Here the CDR3 DNA reads TGTGCCAGCAGTGAGTCTCCCAGCTCCTACAATGAGCAGTTCTTC.

The chain links TRBV27 to TRBJ2-3, with 11 positions matching TRBD2. From germline, CDR1 is MNHEY and CDR2 SMNVEV (reference sequence). This CDR3 has 16 amino acids. The ends lost 4 bases at V and 2 bases at J; junction bases unmatched: 5. CDR3: CASSSIAGGFTDTQYF. As DNA, the CDR3 is TGTGCCAGCAGTTCAATAGCGGGGGGGTTCACAGATACGCAGTATTTT.

This rearrangement joins TRBV10-3 to TRBJ1-2; D not certain. The V and J ends lost 8 bases and 6 bases respectively, with 16 bases between them. The CDR3 loop spans 13 amino acids. Looked up from germline, CDR1 is ENHRY and CDR2 is SYGVKD. The CDR3: CAIGAGEVDGYTF. DNA for the CDR3: TGTGCCATCGGTGCGGGAGAGGTGGATGGCTACACCTTC.

The genes are TRBV7-6 and TRBJ2-1; the D gene is possibly TRBD1 (5 bases). Deletions cut 1 base from V and 2 bases from J, with 12 bases between. CDR1 and CDR2 (germline): SGHVS, FNYEAQ. There are 16 residues in the CDR3. The CDR3 bases are TGTGCCAGCAGCTTAGGGCAGGGAAATCCCTACAATGAGCAGTTCTTC. Its translation is CASSLGQGNPYNEQFF.

The chain employs TRBV18 and TRBJ1-5, with 9 bases identical to TRBD1. Germline values: CDR1 KGHSH, CDR2 LQKENI. The J segment lost 5 bases and the V segment lost 2 bases, leaving 4 bases of the junction unmatched. CDR3 length: 15 amino acids. CDR3 sequence (DNA): TGTGCCAGCTCACCAAGGACAGGGGCGGATCAGCCCCAGCATTTT. This gives the protein CASSPRTGADQPQHF.

The V call is TRBV30, the J call TRBJ2-3, with 8 bases lining up with TRBD2. The CDR3 loop spans 19 amino acids. Trimming at V came to 1 base and at J to 1 base, leaving 16 bases not matched to a gene. In germline, CDR1 is GTSNPN, CDR2 SVGIG (reference sequence). The chain's CDR3 is CAWSALAGGVGSGTDTQYF. For the CDR3, the DNA is TGTGCCTGGAGTGCCCTGGCGGGAGGAGTAGGGTCTGGCACAGATACGCAGTATTTT.